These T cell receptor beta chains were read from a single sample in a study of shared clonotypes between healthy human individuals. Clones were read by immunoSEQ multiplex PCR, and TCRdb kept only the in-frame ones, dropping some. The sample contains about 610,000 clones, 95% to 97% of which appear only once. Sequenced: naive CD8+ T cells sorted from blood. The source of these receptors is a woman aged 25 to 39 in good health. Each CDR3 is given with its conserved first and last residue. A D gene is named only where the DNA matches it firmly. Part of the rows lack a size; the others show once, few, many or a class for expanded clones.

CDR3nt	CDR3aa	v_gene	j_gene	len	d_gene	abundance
TGTGCCAGCAGCGTAGGACTAGCGGGAGCCGAGCAGTACTTC	CASSVGLAGAEQYF	TRBV9	TRBJ2-7	14	TRBD2	.
TGTGCCAGCAGCGGGGGACAGGGTCTTGGGTCGGCCTTC	CASSGGQGLGSAF	TRBV2	TRBJ1-2	13	TRBD1	.
TGTGCCAGCAGCATTCAACCGGGCCAGGAGCTGGCGGATACGCAGTATTTT	CASSIQPGQELADTQYF	TRBV7-6	TRBJ2-3	17	.	.
TGTGCCAGCAGCTTGGCCGAACAGGGGGTCTATGGCTACACCTTC	CASSLAEQGVYGYTF	TRBV5-8	TRBJ1-2	15	TRBD1	.
TGTGCCAGCAGTTTCGACCTACAGGGGACCTATAGCAATCAGCCCCAGCATTTT	CASSFDLQGTYSNQPQHF	TRBV28	TRBJ1-5	18	TRBD1	.
TGTGCCAGCAGCGGGGGACTAGCCGAACGGAATGAGCAGTTCTTC	CASSGGLAERNEQFF	TRBV7-9	TRBJ2-1	15	TRBD2	.
TGTGCCAGTACGGTGGATTCGATATTCGACTACACCTTC	CASTVDSIFDYTF	TRBV19	TRBJ1-2	13	.	once
TGTGCCAGCAGTTTGGAGACAGGGGAAGGGTACAATGAGCAGTTCTTC	CASSLETGEGYNEQFF	TRBV28	TRBJ2-1	16	TRBD1	.
TGTGCCAGCAGCACGGTGAGGACAGTGCCACGGAATTACTACGAGCAGTACTTC	CASSTVRTVPRNYYEQYF	TRBV28	TRBJ2-7	18	.	.
TGTGCCAGCAGTGAGGACGCCGCGGCTGAAGCTTTCTTT	CASSEDAAAEAFF	TRBV2	TRBJ1-1	13	.	.
TGTGCCAGCAGTACGGGACAGGGCCGAGAGGATGGCTACACCTTC	CASSTGQGREDGYTF	TRBV6-6	TRBJ1-2	15	TRBD1	.
TGCGCCAGCAGCCAAGAACGCGGACTCCCCTACGAGCAGTACTTC	CASSQERGLPYEQYF	TRBV4-1	TRBJ2-7	15	.	.
TGCGCCAGCAGCTTGGGGCGGTCCTACGAGCAGTACTTC	CASSLGRSYEQYF	TRBV5-1	TRBJ2-7	13	.	.
TGTGCCAGCAGCCCCACGAGGGACCGCAACACCGGGGAGCTGTTTTTT	CASSPTRDRNTGELFF	TRBV14	TRBJ2-2	16	.	.
TGTGCCAGCAGCTTCCAAAGAATGGAAACCGCCTACAATGAGCAGTTCTTC	CASSFQRMETAYNEQFF	TRBV7-9	TRBJ2-1	17	.	once
TGTGCCAGCAGTTTGGAGCGGGAGGTGATGGATACGCAGTATTTT	CASSLEREVMDTQYF	TRBV28	TRBJ2-3	15	TRBD2	.
TGTGCCAGCAGCTCAGACAGGGGCGACTATGGCTACACCTTC	CASSSDRGDYGYTF	TRBV7-9	TRBJ1-2	14	TRBD1	.
TGTGCCAGCAGCCAAGACAGCGGGAATGAGCAGTTCTTC	CASSQDSGNEQFF	TRBV4-2	TRBJ2-1	13	.	.
TGTGCCTGGATGACGGCGAACACTGAAGCTTTCTTT	CAWMTANTEAFF	TRBV30	TRBJ1-1	12	.	.
TGTGCCAGCAGCTTCGCTCAGATCGGAGGGAATATATACAATGAGCAGTTCTTC	CASSFAQIGGNIYNEQFF	TRBV7-9	TRBJ2-1	18	.	.
TGTGCCAGCAGTGCCACCCCTAGCGGGACGGATCTTGAGCAGTTCTTC	CASSATPSGTDLEQFF	TRBV6-1	TRBJ2-1	16	TRBD2	.
TGTGCCAGCAGCTTAGATGGAAATGAGCAGTTCTTC	CASSLDGNEQFF	TRBV7-9	TRBJ2-1	12	.	.